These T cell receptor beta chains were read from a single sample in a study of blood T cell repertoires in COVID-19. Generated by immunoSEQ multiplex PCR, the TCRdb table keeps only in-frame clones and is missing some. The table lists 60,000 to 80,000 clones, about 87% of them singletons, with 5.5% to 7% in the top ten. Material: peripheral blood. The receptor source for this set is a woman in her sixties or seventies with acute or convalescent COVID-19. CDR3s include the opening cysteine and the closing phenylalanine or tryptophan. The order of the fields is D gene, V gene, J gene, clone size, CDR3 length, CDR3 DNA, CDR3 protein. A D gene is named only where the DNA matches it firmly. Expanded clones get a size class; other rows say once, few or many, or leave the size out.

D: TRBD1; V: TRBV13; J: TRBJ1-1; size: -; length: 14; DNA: TGTGCCAGCAGTTCGCGACAGGGGTCAGCTGAAGCTTTCTTT; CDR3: CASSSRQGSAEAFF
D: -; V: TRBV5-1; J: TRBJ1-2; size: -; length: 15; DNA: TGCGCCAGCAGCCAGGACCCGGGGGGGCTTATCGGCTACACCTTC; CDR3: CASSQDPGGLIGYTF
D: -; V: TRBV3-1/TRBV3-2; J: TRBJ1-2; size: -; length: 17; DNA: TGTGCCAGCAGCCAAGAATCCCTGAGCGGATCTAACTATGGCTACACCTTC; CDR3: CASSQESLSGSNYGYTF
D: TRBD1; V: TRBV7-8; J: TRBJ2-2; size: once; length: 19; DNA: TGTGCCAGCAGCTTAAGGGCCCCCCTTGGGACAGGGAACACCGGGGAGCTGTTTTTT; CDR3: CASSLRAPLGTGNTGELFF
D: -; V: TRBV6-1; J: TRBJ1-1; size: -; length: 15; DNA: TGTGCCAGCAGTGATTCACAGGGTAAGGACACTGAAGCTTTCTTT; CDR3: CASSDSQGKDTEAFF
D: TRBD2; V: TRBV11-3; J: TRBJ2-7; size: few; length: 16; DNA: TGTGCCAGCAGCTTAGGGGGACTAGCGGCATCCTACGAGCAGTACTTC; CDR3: CASSLGGLAASYEQYF
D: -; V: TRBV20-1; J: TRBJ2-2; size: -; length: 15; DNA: TGCAGTGCTAGTTCCGGGACACTTAACACCGGGGAGCTGTTTTTT; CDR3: CSASSGTLNTGELFF
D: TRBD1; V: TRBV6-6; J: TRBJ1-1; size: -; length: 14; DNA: TGTGCCAGCAGTCACCAACAGGGGAGCACTGAAGCTTTCTTT; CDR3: CASSHQQGSTEAFF
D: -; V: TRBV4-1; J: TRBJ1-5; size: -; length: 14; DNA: TGCGCCAGCAGCTTCAGCCCAGGGGAGCAGCCCCAGCATTTT; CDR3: CASSFSPGEQPQHF
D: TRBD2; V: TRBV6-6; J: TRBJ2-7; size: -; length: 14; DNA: TGTGCCAGCAGTTACTCGGGTAGCGGGAGCGAGCAGTACTTC; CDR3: CASSYSGSGSEQYF
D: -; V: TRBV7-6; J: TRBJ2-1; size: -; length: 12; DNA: TGTGCCAGCAGCAGGACTATGAGTGAGCAGTTCTTC; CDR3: CASSRTMSEQFF
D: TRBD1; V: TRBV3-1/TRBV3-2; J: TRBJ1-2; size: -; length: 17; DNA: TGTGCCAGCAGCCAAACTCTTACCGGGACAGGGGGCCGGGGCTACACCTTC; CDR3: CASSQTLTGTGGRGYTF
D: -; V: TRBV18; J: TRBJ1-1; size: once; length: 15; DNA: TGTGCCAGCTCACCCGTACAGGGATTTGGCACTGAAGCTTTCTTT; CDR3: CASSPVQGFGTEAFF
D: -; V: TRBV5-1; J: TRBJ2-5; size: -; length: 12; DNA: TGCGCCAGCAGCTTCGACAGGGAGACCCAGTACTTC; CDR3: CASSFDRETQYF
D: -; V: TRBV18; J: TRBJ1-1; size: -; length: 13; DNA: TGTGCCAGCTCACCGGAGATAAACACTGAAGCTTTCTTT; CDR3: CASSPEINTEAFF
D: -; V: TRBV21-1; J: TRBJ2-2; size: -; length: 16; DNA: TGTGCCAGCAGCTACAAGACTAGCCGAATCACCGGGGAGCTGTTTTTT; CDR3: CASSYKTSRITGELFF
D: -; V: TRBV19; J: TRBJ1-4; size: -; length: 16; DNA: TGTGCCAGTAGGACATACAGATATGCAACTAATGAAAAACTGTTTTTT; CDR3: CASRTYRYATNEKLFF
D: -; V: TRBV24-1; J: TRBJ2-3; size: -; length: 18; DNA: TGTGCCACCAGTGATTCCGCTTCTGGCGGGGCCCGCCGTATGACGCAGTATTTT; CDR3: CATSDSASGGARRMTQYF
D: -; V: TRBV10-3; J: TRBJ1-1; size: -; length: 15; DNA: TGTGCCATCAGTGAGTCGGGCCAAGTGAACACTGAAGCTTTCTTT; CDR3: CAISESGQVNTEAFF
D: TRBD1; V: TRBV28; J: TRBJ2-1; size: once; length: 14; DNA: TGTGCCAGCAGCCCACCCGGGACAGGGGGTGAGCAGTTCTTC; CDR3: CASSPPGTGGEQFF
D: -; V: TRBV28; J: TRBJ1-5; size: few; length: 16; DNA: TGTGCCAGCAGTTTAATCGGCAGGGGATTAGAGCAGCCCCAGCATTTT; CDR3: CASSLIGRGLEQPQHF
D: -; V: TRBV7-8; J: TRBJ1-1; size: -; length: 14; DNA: TGTGCCAGCAGCCTCCTCCTTGGGGCAGGGGAAGCTTTCTTT; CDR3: CASSLLLGAGEAFF
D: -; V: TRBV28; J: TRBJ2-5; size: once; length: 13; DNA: TGTGCCAGCAGTTCCCCTAGTTACCAGACCCAGTACTTC; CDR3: CASSSPSYQTQYF
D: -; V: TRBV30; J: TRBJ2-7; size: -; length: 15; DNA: TGTGCCTGGAGTGAGTCCCTCACGTGGAGGTACGAGCAGTACTTC; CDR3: CAWSESLTWRYEQYF
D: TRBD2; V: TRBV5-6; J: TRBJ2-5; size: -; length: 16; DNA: TGTGCCAGCAGCTCGGGACTAGCGGGGGCGTGGGAGACCCAGTACTTC; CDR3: CASSSGLAGAWETQYF
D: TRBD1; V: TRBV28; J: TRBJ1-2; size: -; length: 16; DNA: TGTGCCAGCAGTTCCTCCCGACAGGGGTTTCACTATGGCTACACCTTC; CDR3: CASSSSRQGFHYGYTF
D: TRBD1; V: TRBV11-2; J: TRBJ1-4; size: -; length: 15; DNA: TGTGCCAGCAGCCAGAGGTATTTGGGACAGCCAAAACTGTTTTTT; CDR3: CASSQRYLGQPKLFF
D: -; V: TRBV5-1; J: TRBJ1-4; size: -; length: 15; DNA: TGCGCCAGCAGCTTGACGAGTACAACTAATGAAAAACTGTTTTTT; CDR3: CASSLTSTTNEKLFF
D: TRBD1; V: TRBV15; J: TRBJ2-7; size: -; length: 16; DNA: TGTGCCACCAGCAGAGATCCGGGGACAGGAAACTCCGAGCAGTACTTC; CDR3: CATSRDPGTGNSEQYF
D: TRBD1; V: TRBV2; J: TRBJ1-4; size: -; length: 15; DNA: TGTGCCAGCAGCCAGACAGGGAACACTAATGAAAAACTGTTTTTT; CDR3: CASSQTGNTNEKLFF
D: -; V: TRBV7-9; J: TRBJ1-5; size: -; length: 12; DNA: TGTGCCAGCAGCCAGGGGCCGGAATCCCAGCATTTT; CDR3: CASSQGPESQHF
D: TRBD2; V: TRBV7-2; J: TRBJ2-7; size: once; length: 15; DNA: TGTGCCAGCAGCTTAGGGCTAGCGGCGTCCTACGAGCAGTACTTC; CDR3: CASSLGLAASYEQYF
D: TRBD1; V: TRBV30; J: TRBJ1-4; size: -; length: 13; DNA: TGTGCCTGGCAGGGACAGAAGAATGAAAAACTGTTTTTT; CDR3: CAWQGQKNEKLFF
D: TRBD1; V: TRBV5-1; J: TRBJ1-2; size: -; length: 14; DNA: TGCGCCAGCAGCTCTACTCAGGGGGCGGATGGCTACACCTTC; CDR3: CASSSTQGADGYTF
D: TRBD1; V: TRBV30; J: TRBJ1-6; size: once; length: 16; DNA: TGTGCCTGGAGACCCCGGGACAGGACGAATAATTCACCCCTCCACTTT; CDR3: CAWRPRDRTNNSPLHF
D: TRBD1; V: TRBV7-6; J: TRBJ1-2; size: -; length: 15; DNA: TGTGCCAGCAGCGCGACAGGGCGGGTAAACTATGGCTACACCTTC; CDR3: CASSATGRVNYGYTF
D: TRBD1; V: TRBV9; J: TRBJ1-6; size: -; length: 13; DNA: TGTGCCAGCAGGGGCAGGGGGAGGTCACCCCTCCACTTT; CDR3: CASRGRGRSPLHF
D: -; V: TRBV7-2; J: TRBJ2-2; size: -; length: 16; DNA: TGTGCCAGCAGCTTTCACGGACAGCTTTCAACCGGGGAGCTGTTTTTT; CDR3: CASSFHGQLSTGELFF
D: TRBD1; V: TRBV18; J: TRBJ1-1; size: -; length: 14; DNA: TGTGCCAGCTCGCCTCAGGGGGGGAACACTGAAGCTTTCTTT; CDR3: CASSPQGGNTEAFF
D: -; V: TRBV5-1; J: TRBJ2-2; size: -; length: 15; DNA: TGCGCCAGCAGCTTGTTTGTCAGTTTGACCGGGGAGCTGTTTTTT; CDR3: CASSLFVSLTGELFF